One sample yielded the 16 T cell receptor beta chains listed below, sequenced in a study of CD8+CD57+ T cells in acquired aplastic anemia. Selection for sequencing was limited to patients who had shown CD8+CD57+ cell expansion by flow cytometry. Genomic DNA constituted the template upon which TCR beta VDJ and CDR3 profiling was performed. MiXCR was run by TCRdb on the reads, yielding one entry per CDR3 protein. The sample yields 150,000 to 200,000 distinct CDR3 sequences, around half seen once. The material sequenced was sorted CD4+, CD8+, or CD8+CD57+ T cells (not recorded which) from PBMCs. These receptors all stem from a human donor with aplastic anemia.

V gene TRBV7-2 combines with J gene TRBJ2-7; D is unclear. Looked up from germline, CDR1 is SGHTA and CDR2 is FQGNSA. The V end was cut by 5 bases, the J end by 6 bases, with 14 bases between. The CDR3 is made up of 13 amino acids. DNA for the CDR3: TGTGCCAGCAGCCTGGGGAATAGGGCCGAGCAGTACTTC. This codes for CASSLGNRAEQYF.

CDR3 amino acids: CATQLGVLNTEAFF. In DNA, the CDR3 is TGTGCCACCCAACTGGGCGTCCTAAACACTGAAGCTTTCTTT. This chain links TRBV6-5 with TRBJ1-1; D call uncertain. V lost 10 bases and J 2 bases, leaving 17 bases between the germline ends. The CDR3 extends over 14 amino acids. Germline lookup yields CDR1 MNHEY and CDR2 SVGAGI.

This clonotype occurred many times. The rearrangement uses TRBV13 and TRBJ2-7, with 11 nucleotides matching TRBD2. Germline CDR1 PRHDT, CDR2 FYEKMQ (reference sequence). V was pared by 4 bases and J by 3 bases, with 2 bases of the junction left unmatched. The CDR3 consists of 14 residues. The CDR3 loop is CASSWGTSGYEQYF. As DNA, the CDR3 is TGTGCCAGCAGCTGGGGGACTAGCGGCTACGAGCAGTACTTC.

In nucleotides, the CDR3 is TGTGCCACCAGTGATTACTACGAGCAGTACTTC. This gives the protein CATSDYYEQYF. The chain combines TRBV24-1 with TRBJ2-7; D not certain. The CDR3 consists of 11 residues. Trimming cost V 2 bases and J 3 bases, with 1 base left between them. Germline V CDR1 and CDR2: KGHDR, SFDVKD.

This chain links TRBV10-3 with TRBJ1-2; possible D gene TRBD1, 5 bases. Trimming took off 5 bases at V and 10 bases at J, with 20 bases between the two ends. CDR3 length: 14 residues. CDR1 and CDR2 (germline): ENHRY, SYGVKD. CDR3 coding DNA: TGTGCCATCAGTAGTGAATCACAGGTCAGCGACTACACCTTC. It codes for CAISSESQVSDYTF.

The rearrangement uses TRBV10-3 and TRBJ1-3; no clear D. V lost 0 bases, J lost 3 bases, and 12 bases lay in between. Looked up from germline, CDR1 is ENHRY and CDR2 is SYGVKD. The CDR3 covers 16 residues. The chain's CDR3 is CAISESSGLRGNTIYF. CDR3 in DNA: TGTGCCATCAGTGAGTCGAGTGGGTTACGTGGAAACACCATATATTTT.

This clonotype was recorded only once. The CDR3, as DNA: TGTGCCAGGGGCAACCTGAACACTGAAGCTTTCTTT. As protein: CARGNLNTEAFF. V usage is TRBV2 and J usage is TRBJ1-1, with D uncertain. The CDR3 is 12 residues long. Trimming removed 9 bases at V and 0 bases at J, with 8 bases between. From germline, CDR1 is SNHLY and CDR2 FYNNEI.

This clonotype has only a few counts. V is TRBV10-3 and J is TRBJ2-7; 7 nucleotides line up with TRBD2. The CDR3 is 11 amino acids. With V trimmed by 10 bases and J by 7 bases, 7 bases remained unmatched. Germline V CDR1 and CDR2: ENHRY, SYGVKD. The CDR3 is CATKREGEQYF. The CDR3 DNA follows: TGTGCCACGAAGCGGGAAGGGGAGCAGTACTTC.

This rearrangement joins TRBV7-9 to TRBJ2-7; 12 nucleotides match TRBD1. V lost 5 bases, J lost 12 bases, and 11 bases stayed unmatched. Per the germline V gene, CDR1 is SEHNR and CDR2 is FQNEAQ (reference sequence). The CDR3 spans 14 residues. This CDR3 is CASSEPGQGAGVYF. The CDR3, as DNA: TGTGCCAGCAGCGAGCCGGGACAGGGGGCTGGGGTGTACTTC.

This clonotype was counted at least ten times. V is TRBV7-9 and J is TRBJ1-3; 8 bases match TRBD1. This CDR3 has 13 amino acids. Germline values: CDR1 SEHNR, CDR2 FQNEAQ (reference sequence). After removal of 8 bases from V and 6 bases from J, the junction contained 6 bases not matched to a gene. CDR3 loop: CASSRGLENTIYF. The CDR3 DNA sequence: TGTGCCAGCTCCAGGGGGCTTGAAAACACCATATATTTT. Based on the CDR3 plus reference TRBV7-9 and TRBJ1-3, the full variable domain is DTGVSQNPRHKITKRGQNVTFRCDPISEHNRLYWYRQTLGQGPEFLTYFQNEAQLEKSRLLSDRFSAERPKGSFSTLEIQRTEQGDSAMYLCASSRGLENTIYFGEGSWLTVV.

V and J are TRBV24-1 and TRBJ2-1, with 7 bases that match TRBD1. The germline V gene has CDR1 KGHDR and CDR2 SFDVKD. The V gene end was trimmed by 2 bases and the J gene end by 2 bases; junction bases not matched to a gene: 5. The length of the CDR3 is 16 residues. The CDR3 sequence: CATSDSGTDTYNEQFF. In nucleotides, the CDR3 is TGTGCCACCAGTGATTCCGGGACAGACACCTACAATGAGCAGTTCTTC.

The chain employs TRBV5-4 and TRBJ2-7; the match to TRBD2 covers 8 bases. The CDR3 length is 15 residues. Germline V gene lookup returns CDR1 SGHNT and CDR2 YYREEE (reference sequence). The trim removed 4 bases at V and 0 bases at J, leaving 6 bases unmatched. The CDR3 coding sequence is TGTGCCAGCAGCAAAACCAGCGGGAGCTCCTACGAGCAGTACTTC. Encoded protein: CASSKTSGSSYEQYF.

The chain combines TRBV9 with TRBJ2-7, with D unresolved. The germline V and J ends were trimmed by 4 bases and 5 bases, with 10 bases remaining between them. The CDR3 has 12 residues. Looked up from germline, CDR1 is SGDLS and CDR2 is YYNGEE. DNA of the CDR3: TGTGCCAGCAGCCATGATAGGGACGAGCAGTACTTC. It translates to CASSHDRDEQYF.

The chain is built from TRBV10-3 and TRBJ1-5; 9 nucleotides line up with TRBD1. CDR1 and CDR2 from the germline V gene are ENHRY and SYGVKD. The CDR3 length is 14 residues. With 6 bases clipped from V and 3 bases from J, the junction kept 3 bases outside the gene matches. CDR3 nucleotides: TGTGCCATCAGCGGACAGGGGTACAATCAGCCCCAGCATTTT. Translating it yields CAISGQGYNQPQHF.

This clonotype was counted a few times. Germline and junction disagree at one end, which may indicate a read error. The DNA of the CDR3 is TGTGCCACCAGTGACAATTCGGAGACCTATGGCTACACCTTT. Residues: CATSDNSETYGYTF. The chain employs TRBV24-1 and TRBJ1-2; no definite D call. CDR1 is KGHDR and CDR2 is SFDVKD in the germline V gene. This CDR3 is built from 14 residues.

This clonotype was found a few times. This sequence joins TRBV3-1 and TRBJ1-1, with D possibly TRBD1 on 5 matching bases. V gave up 1 base and J gave up 1 base, with 10 bases separating them. The CDR3 sequence is 15 residues long. CDR1 and CDR2 (germline): LGHDT, YNNKEL (reference sequence). The CDR3 spells CASSQGRGGNTEAFF. In nucleotides, the CDR3 is TGTGCCAGCAGCCAAGGTCGGGGGGGGAACACTGAAGCTTTCTTT.